These 16 T cell receptor beta chains came from one sample sequenced in a study of blood T cell repertoires in COVID-19. TCRdb's copy holds only in-frame clones and misses some; the assay was immunoSEQ multiplex PCR. The table has hundreds of thousands of clones, over 65% seen once. Material: PBMCs or T cells enriched from blood (not recorded which). The receptors here all came from a woman aged 55-69 years who had recovered from COVID-19.

This chain joins TRBV3-1 (or the pseudogene TRBV3-2) and TRBJ2-1; the match to TRBD1 covers 9 bases. The CDR3 extends over 16 amino acids. The V and J ends lost 1 base and 9 bases, in that order; junction bases with no gene match: 10. The germline V gene encodes CDR1 LGHDT and CDR2 YNNKEL (reference sequence). This CDR3 is CASSQAPTGGGGEQFF. CDR3 coding DNA: TGTGCCAGCAGCCAAGCCCCGACAGGGGGAGGGGGTGAGCAGTTCTTC.

This clone was seen a single time. This chain links TRBV5-4 with TRBJ2-3; 7 nucleotides agree with TRBD2. The germline CDR1 and CDR2 sequences are SGHNT and YYREEE (reference sequence). The CDR3 sequence is 14 residues long. V lost 4 bases to trimming and J lost 5 bases; unmatched junction nucleotides: 7. This CDR3 is CASSPSGTKDTQYF. CDR3 nucleotide sequence: TGTGCCAGCAGCCCATCCGGGACTAAAGATACGCAGTATTTT.

The chain couples TRBV19 to TRBJ1-2; no reliable D call. V lost 4 bases and J 3 bases, leaving 18 bases between the germline ends. The length of the CDR3 is 16 residues. CDR1 is LNHDA, CDR2 SQIVND, per germline (reference sequence). The CDR3 DNA reads as TGTGCCAGTAGTACGCTAGACCGAATAAATGACTATGGCTACACCTTC. Protein: CASSTLDRINDYGYTF.

V is TRBV15 and J is TRBJ1-3; 11 bases line up with TRBD1. Trimming took 3 bases from V and 4 from J; bases not matched to a gene: 5. The CDR3 is 16 amino acids. Germline CDR1 and CDR2: LNHNV and YYDKDF (reference sequence). The CDR3 loop is CATSSRTGGGGNTIYF. CDR3 nucleotide sequence: TGTGCCACCAGCAGCCGGACAGGGGGCGGAGGAAACACCATATATTTT.

The chain couples TRBV2 to TRBJ2-3, with 9 positions matching TRBD1. V was pared by 6 bases and J by 2 bases, with 3 bases of the junction left unmatched. Germline V gene sequence: CDR1 SNHLY, CDR2 FYNNEI. The CDR3 is 14 amino acids. In DNA, the CDR3 is TGTGCCAGCAGAGGGACAGGGCCCACAGATACGCAGTATTTT. The encoded protein is CASRGTGPTDTQYF.

This clone was found a few times. The gene calls are TRBV4-2 and TRBJ2-3; D is possibly TRBD2 (6 bases). V lost 1 base, J lost 2 bases, and 13 bases lay in between. The CDR3 contains 16 residues. CDR1 is LGHNA, CDR2 YNFKEQ, per germline. The CDR3 loop is CASSQAVSGLTDTQYF. CDR3 in DNA: TGTGCCAGCAGCCAAGCTGTCAGCGGGCTCACAGATACGCAGTATTTT.

This chain joins TRBV5-4 and TRBJ2-7; 14 bases fit TRBD2. This CDR3 has 17 amino acids. V lost 4 bases and J lost 3; bases outside the gene matches: 9. Germline V gives CDR1 SGHNT, CDR2 YYREEE (reference sequence). CDR3 sequence: CASSIPRLAGGRYEQYF. The CDR3 bases are TGTGCCAGCAGCATCCCGCGACTAGCGGGAGGGCGCTACGAGCAGTACTTC.

The genes are TRBV4-2 and TRBJ2-1; 8 positions match TRBD1. CDR3 length: 16 residues. The trim removed 4 bases at V and 5 bases at J, leaving 10 bases unmatched. CDR1 is LGHNA and CDR2 is YNFKEQ in the germline V gene. The CDR3 DNA follows: TGTGCCAGCAGCCGCCAAGGCAGGACAGGGAACAATGAGCAGTTCTTC. Translated, it gives CASSRQGRTGNNEQFF.

V and J are TRBV11-2 and TRBJ1-3; D might be TRBD1 (5 bases). The CDR3 has 15 amino acids. Per the germline V gene, CDR1 is SGHAT and CDR2 is FQNNGV. The V end was cut by 0 bases, the J end by 5 bases, with 11 bases between. The CDR3 reads CASSLDRAGRNTIYF. CDR3 bases: TGTGCCAGCAGCTTAGATCGGGCAGGGAGAAACACCATATATTTT.

The chain combines TRBV7-9 with TRBJ2-5; TRBD2 matches at 13 bases. This CDR3 is 17 amino acids long. Germline V lookup: CDR1 SEHNR, CDR2 FQNEAQ (reference sequence). With V trimmed by 2 bases and J by 1 base, 4 bases remained unmatched. The CDR3 DNA follows: TGTGCCAGCAGCTTACCGACTAGCGGGGGGATCCAAGAGACCCAGTACTTC. It is translated as CASSLPTSGGIQETQYF.

The table lists this clone with a few counts. The genes are TRBV5-1 and TRBJ2-7; TRBD1 agrees at 8 bases. The CDR3 loop spans 16 amino acids. With 0 bases clipped from V and 4 bases from J, the junction kept 9 bases outside the gene matches. The germline gives CDR1 SGHRS, CDR2 YFSETQ. CDR3 sequence: CASSLARDRSAYEQYF. The CDR3 DNA reads as TGCGCCAGCAGCTTGGCCCGGGACAGGTCAGCTTACGAGCAGTACTTC.

CDR3 DNA sequence: TGTGCCAGCAGCCAAGTGGGGGCCAGGGAGCAGTTCTTC. Residues: CASSQVGAREQFF. The V and J genes are TRBV3-1 (or the pseudogene TRBV3-2) and TRBJ2-1; possibly TRBD1 for D (6 bases). V was clipped by 1 base and J by 10 bases, with 11 bases between them. This CDR3 is 13 amino acids long. The germline CDR1 and CDR2 sequences are LGHDT and YNNKEL (reference sequence).

The chain combines TRBV11-2 with TRBJ2-3, with TRBD1 as a possible D gene (6 bases). The CDR3 is 13 residues long. In germline, CDR1 is SGHAT, CDR2 FQNNGV. The germline V and J ends were trimmed by 4 bases and 1 base, with 6 bases remaining between them. The CDR3 region has the DNA TGTGCCAGCAGCTGGGGGCGCACAGATACGCAGTATTTT. Residues: CASSWGRTDTQYF.

This chain joins TRBV6-5 and TRBJ2-7, with D possibly matching TRBD2 (6 bases). This CDR3 is built from 11 residues. CDR1 and CDR2 (germline): MNHEY, SVGAGI. V was cut by 7 bases and J by 5 bases, with 9 bases left in between. The CDR3 protein is CASMDYNEQYF. In DNA, the CDR3 is TGTGCCAGCATGGACTACAACGAGCAGTACTTC.

The chain carries TRBV6-5 and TRBJ1-3; tentatively, D is TRBD1 (5 bases). This CDR3 comprises 15 residues. Looked up from germline, CDR1 is MNHEY and CDR2 is SVGAGI. V was shortened by 2 bases and J by 0 bases, with 8 bases between the two germline ends. Here the CDR3 DNA reads TGTGCCAGCAGTTACGGGGGAGGCTCTGGAAACACCATATATTTT. Its protein product is CASSYGGGSGNTIYF.

This clone showed up just once. This sequence joins TRBV20-1 and TRBJ1-1; D call uncertain. The V end lost 6 bases, the J end lost 0 bases, and 5 bases lay between the germline ends. Per germline, CDR1 DFQATT and CDR2 SNEGSKA (reference sequence). This CDR3 has 11 residues. The CDR3 protein is CSAPLNTEAFF. The CDR3 DNA is TGCAGTGCCCCTTTGAACACTGAAGCTTTCTTT.